This TCR beta chain appears in the sequencing data of a study of neoadjuvant anti-PD-1 for oral cavity cancer. Patients had newly diagnosed, untreated stage II-IVA oral cavity squamous cell carcinoma. Blood cells were analyzed directly, without culture or expansion. J lost 2 bases, V lost 2 bases, and 0 bases had no gene match. The germline CDR1 and CDR2 sequences are MNHEY and SMNVEV (reference sequence). CDR3 length equals 13 residues. TCRdb's table, derived via immunoSEQ multiplex PCR, lists solely in-frame clones and lacks some. The sample lists approximately 67,000 clones, over 70% occurring once.

Here the sequenced sample was PBMCs, taken before nivolumab (anti-PD-1) treatment. This chain connects TRBV27 to TRBJ2-7, with 7 nucleotides matching TRBD1. This receptor was taken from a person aged 35-79 years with oral cavity squamous cell carcinoma. The CDR3 loop is CASSLGTAYEQYF. The CDR3 DNA reads TGTGCCAGCAGTTTAGGGACAGCCTACGAGCAGTACTTC.